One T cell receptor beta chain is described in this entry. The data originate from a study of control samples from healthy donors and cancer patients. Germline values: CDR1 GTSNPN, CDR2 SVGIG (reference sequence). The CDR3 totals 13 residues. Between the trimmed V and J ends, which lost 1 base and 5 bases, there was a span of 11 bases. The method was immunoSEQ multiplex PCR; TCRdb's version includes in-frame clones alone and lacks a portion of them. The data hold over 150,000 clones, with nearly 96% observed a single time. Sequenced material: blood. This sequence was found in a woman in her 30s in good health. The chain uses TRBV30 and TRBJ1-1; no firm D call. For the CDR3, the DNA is TGTGCCTGGAGTGGACGTCCAGAGACTGAAGCTTTCTTT. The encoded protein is CAWSGRPETEAFF.